Listed below are T cell receptor beta chains from one sample, sequenced in a study of OX40 agonist ivuxolimab in advanced cancers. Profiling relied on immunoSEQ multiplex PCR, and the TCRdb table lists in-frame clones only, not all of them. The sample shows some 74,000 clones, about 83% of them seen only once. Here the sequenced sample was CD4+ or CD8+ T cells sorted from blood, taken in a trial of the OX40 agonist ivuxolimab. Every receptor here comes from an adult with an advanced solid tumor such as melanoma, head and neck, liver or kidney cancer. CDR3s include the opening cysteine and the closing phenylalanine or tryptophan. The D gene is left open where the match is weak. Where a row states a size, it is once, few, many or the class of an expanded clone; other rows omit it.

TRBJ2-7	.	TRBV11-1	.	CASSLGGLNEQYF	TGTGCCAGCAGCTTAGGGGGCCTGAACGAGCAGTACTTC
TRBJ1-4	.	TRBV4-1	.	CASRRGPSPNEKLFF	TGCGCCAGCAGACGCGGACCCTCTCCCAATGAAAAACTGTTTTTT
TRBJ2-7	.	TRBV6-1	TRBD2	CASSTGGQFPYEQYF	TGTGCCAGCAGTACGGGGGGGCAGTTTCCCTACGAGCAGTACTTC
TRBJ1-3	.	TRBV9	.	CASSVLLGGAGNTIYF	TGTGCCAGCAGCGTGCTATTGGGTGGTGCAGGAAACACCATATATTTT
TRBJ2-3	.	TRBV7-2	TRBD1	CASRLQGHTDTQYF	TGTGCCAGCAGGTTACAGGGGCACACAGATACGCAGTATTTT
TRBJ2-7	.	TRBV27	.	CASSSRVGEQYF	TGTGCCAGCAGTTCCAGGGTGGGGGAGCAGTACTTC
TRBJ1-6	.	TRBV5-5	.	CASSLSMGYNSPLHF	TGTGCCAGCAGCTTGAGTATGGGTTATAATTCACCCCTCCACTTT
TRBJ1-1	.	TRBV4-1	.	CASSQVETYTEAFF	TGCGCCAGCAGCCAAGTAGAGACATACACTGAAGCTTTCTTT
TRBJ1-1	few	TRBV19	.	CASTRRGAEAFF	TGTGCCAGTACCCGACGGGGGGCTGAAGCTTTCTTT
TRBJ2-3	.	TRBV2	.	CASSEAGSTDTQYF	TGTGCCAGCAGTGAAGCGGGGAGCACAGATACGCAGTATTTT
TRBJ1-1	.	TRBV7-8	.	CASSRGGSEAFF	TGTGCCAGCAGTCGAGGTGGATCTGAAGCTTTCTTT
TRBJ2-7	.	TRBV5-8	TRBD1	CASSRSTGAYEQYF	TGTGCCAGCAGCCGATCGACAGGGGCCTACGAGCAGTACTTC
TRBJ2-3	.	TRBV29-1	TRBD2	CSVLLAGHTDTQYF	TGCAGCGTCCTCCTAGCGGGCCACACAGATACGCAGTATTTT
TRBJ1-2	once	TRBV7-2	.	CASSLDRSAYGYTF	TGTGCCAGCAGCTTGGACCGTTCCGCCTATGGCTACACCTTC
TRBJ2-7	.	TRBV10-3	TRBD1	CAISAPDRGSYEQYF	TGTGCCATCAGTGCCCCGGACAGGGGGTCCTACGAGCAGTACTTC
TRBJ1-1	.	TRBV6-5	TRBD1	CASIDRGRRTEAFF	TGTGCCAGCATAGACAGGGGTCGAAGGACTGAAGCTTTCTTT
TRBJ1-2	few	TRBV7-2	TRBD1	CASSETNPPQGARGYTF	TGTGCCAGCAGCGAGACGAACCCACCACAGGGGGCTAGGGGCTACACCTTC
TRBJ2-3	.	TRBV10-3	.	CAISERTGGADTQYF	TGTGCCATCAGCGAAAGGACAGGAGGGGCAGATACGCAGTATTTT
TRBJ1-1	.	TRBV5-1	TRBD1	CASSYRTGVSSEAFF	TGCGCCAGCAGCTACCGGACAGGGGTATCGTCTGAAGCTTTCTTT
TRBJ2-7	once	TRBV6-1	.	CASSDIGFEQYF	TGTGCCAGCAGTGATATAGGGTTCGAGCAGTACTTC
TRBJ2-7	.	TRBV20-1	.	CSAKRDYEQYF	TGCAGTGCGAAGAGAGACTACGAGCAGTACTTC
TRBJ2-6	.	TRBV9	.	CASSRKPGPEETGANVLTF	TGTGCCAGCAGCCGTAAACCAGGGCCGGAAGAGACTGGGGCCAACGTCCTGACTTTC
TRBJ1-2	few	TRBV29-1	.	CSVEEDYGYTF	TGCAGCGTCGAAGAGGACTATGGCTACACCTTC
TRBJ2-1	.	TRBV6-6	.	CASTWGGGNEQFF	TGTGCCAGCACTTGGGGCGGTGGGAATGAGCAGTTCTTC
TRBJ2-3	.	TRBV2	.	CASTETWADTQYF	TGTGCCAGCACTGAGACATGGGCAGATACGCAGTATTTT
TRBJ1-5	.	TRBV19	.	CASSTNKGALNQPQHF	TGTGCCAGTAGTACCAATAAAGGGGCTCTCAATCAGCCCCAGCATTTT
TRBJ1-1	.	TRBV2	TRBD1	CARTQDRVTEAFF	TGTGCCAGAACACAGGACAGGGTGACTGAAGCTTTCTTT
TRBJ2-3	.	TRBV5-1	TRBD1	CASSLTGATDTQYF	TGCGCCAGCAGCCTTACAGGGGCCACAGATACGCAGTATTTT
TRBJ2-7	.	TRBV14	TRBD1	CASSQSEQGKYF	TGTGCCAGCAGCCAAAGTGAACAGGGGAAGTACTTC
TRBJ2-1	.	TRBV11-2	.	CASSLGQGYYNEQFF	TGTGCCAGCAGCTTAGGCCAGGGGTACTACAATGAGCAGTTCTTC
TRBJ2-5	once	TRBV5-5	.	CASSLGLAQETQYF	TGTGCCAGCAGCTTGGGACTGGCTCAAGAGACCCAGTACTTC
TRBJ2-3	.	TRBV7-2	.	CASSSGWRGSTDTQYF	TGTGCCAGCAGCTCCGGGTGGCGGGGAAGCACAGATACGCAGTATTTT
TRBJ2-2	.	TRBV4-3	.	CASSQPRDSYNTGELFF	TGCGCCAGCAGCCAACCCCGCGACTCCTACAACACCGGGGAGCTGTTTTTT
TRBJ1-6	.	TRBV7-9	.	CASSLAGSYNNSPLHF	TGTGCCAGCAGCTTAGCCGGCTCCTACAATAATTCACCCCTCCACTTT
TRBJ1-2	few	TRBV11-3	.	CASSLDGDRNYGYTF	TGTGCCAGCAGCTTAGATGGGGACCGTAACTATGGCTACACCTTC
TRBJ1-4	.	TRBV11-3	TRBD1	CASSRDRQEKLFF	TGTGCCAGCAGCCGGGACAGGCAAGAAAAACTGTTTTTT
TRBJ2-3	.	TRBV27	.	CASSPGGGPGDTQYF	TGTGCCAGCAGTCCGGGCGGCGGGCCAGGCGATACGCAGTATTTT
TRBJ2-3	.	TRBV29-1	TRBD1	CGGQSTDTQYF	TGCGGGGGACAGAGCACAGATACGCAGTATTTT
TRBJ1-5	once	TRBV4-1	.	CASSQDGAGTLNQPQHF	TGCGCCAGCAGCCAAGATGGCGCCGGGACACTTAATCAGCCCCAGCATTTT
TRBJ1-1	.	TRBV4-1	.	CASSQDRRQRMNTEAFF	TGCGCCAGCAGCCAAGACCGGAGACAGCGCATGAACACTGAAGCTTTCTTT
TRBJ1-2	.	TRBV7-9	.	CASSLFRGDGYTF	TGTGCCAGCAGCTTATTTCGGGGGGATGGCTACACCTTC
TRBJ1-1	few	TRBV7-8	.	CASSLAGVTEAFF	TGTGCCAGCAGCTTAGCAGGGGTCACTGAAGCTTTCTTT
TRBJ1-5	.	TRBV6-5	.	CASSYEGNQPQHF	TGTGCCAGCAGTTACGAGGGCAATCAGCCCCAGCATTTT
TRBJ2-4	.	TRBV4-1	.	CASSQEERGRSKNIQYF	TGCGCCAGCAGCCAAGAGGAGAGAGGACGGAGCAAAAACATTCAGTACTTC
TRBJ2-1	.	TRBV5-8	TRBD2	CASSLGLAQSSYNEQFF	TGTGCCAGCAGCTTGGGACTAGCGCAGAGCTCCTACAATGAGCAGTTCTTC
TRBJ1-2	.	TRBV6-5	TRBD1	CASSPDRVGYTF	TGTGCCAGCAGCCCCGACAGGGTAGGCTACACCTTC
TRBJ2-3	once	TRBV6-6	.	CASSYSKRGVTDTQYF	TGTGCCAGCAGTTACTCGAAACGCGGAGTCACAGATACGCAGTATTTT
TRBJ2-7	.	TRBV5-8	.	CASSLARGATYEQYF	TGTGCCAGCAGCTTGGCGCGCGGGGCCACCTACGAGCAGTACTTC
TRBJ1-1	.	TRBV6-6	.	CATKQGGANTEAFF	TGTGCCACCAAGCAAGGGGGGGCGAACACTGAAGCTTTCTTT
TRBJ2-3	.	TRBV6-1	TRBD1	CASKRQGRSTDTQYF	TGTGCCAGCAAGAGACAGGGTAGGAGCACAGATACGCAGTATTTT
TRBJ2-1	.	TRBV25-1	.	CASSELGASNEQFF	TGTGCCAGCAGTGAATTAGGGGCGTCCAATGAGCAGTTCTTC
TRBJ1-2	.	TRBV7-3	TRBD1	CASSLTGTEAGYTF	TGTGCCAGCAGCTTGACCGGGACAGAGGCTGGCTACACCTTC
TRBJ1-5	.	TRBV5-5	.	CASSLAGRVNQPQHF	TGTGCCAGCAGCTTAGCGGGACGGGTAAATCAGCCCCAGCATTTT
TRBJ2-7	.	TRBV6-5	.	CASSYSQGTYEQYF	TGTGCCAGCAGTTACTCACAGGGTACCTACGAGCAGTACTTC